The 20 T cell receptor beta chains given below trace back to one sample, sequenced in a study of human T cells and chemical hapten exposure (dated by TCRdb to the early 2020s). Library generation was performed with RACE. Instrument on record: NextSeq 500. Through fastp at Q25 and MiXCR, TCRdb rebuilt clones from the public reads, retaining in-frame beta chains. All rows with the same CDR3 protein become a single entry with the most common DNA and genes. Recorded for this sample are more than 100,000 distinct CDR3 sequences; roughly 14% of them occurred a single time. The ten largest account for roughly 2.8% of the sample. The time point label corresponds to: pre-sensitization, week 0. The treatment or condition label of this sample denotes: therapeutic diphenylcyclopropenone sensitization with weekly scalp DPC. Sequenced material: whole blood, taken in connection with sensitization to the hapten diphenylcyclopropenone (DPC). Receptors were obtained from a woman aged 18-35 years with alopecia areata. Some clones in this sample may be carry-over from other donors' samples.

This clonotype has at least ten counts. The gene calls are TRBV28 and TRBJ2-1; D gene unclear. Trimming shortened V by 10 bases and J by 5 bases, and 15 bases separated the two germline ends. The CDR3 contains 13 residues. Germline assignment: CDR1 MDHEN and CDR2 SYDVKM. The DNA of the CDR3 is TGTGCCATCGGTCGGCCACCACACAATGAGCAGTTCTTC. It specifies CAIGRPPHNEQFF.

The genes are TRBV4-3 and TRBJ2-3; the D gene is possibly TRBD2 (6 bases). The CDR3 loop spans 16 amino acids. The ends were cut back, 4 bases at V and 6 bases at J, with 20 bases in the middle. Germline CDR1 is LGHNA and CDR2 is YSLEER. CDR3 amino acids: CASSPERLAPSDTQYF. CDR3 DNA: TGCGCCAGCAGCCCCGAGAGGCTAGCGCCGTCGGATACGCAGTATTTT.

This clonotype has more than one count but fewer than ten. This chain joins TRBV6-2 or TRBV6-3 and TRBJ2-2; 9 bases are a match to TRBD1. The CDR3 is 14 amino acids. Germline V gene sequence: CDR1 MNHEY, CDR2 SVGEGT. V trimming: 9 bases; J trimming: 6 bases; junction bases outside the gene matches: 8. The CDR3 reads CASMTGGSAGELFF. The CDR3, as DNA: TGTGCCAGTATGACAGGGGGTAGCGCCGGGGAGCTGTTTTTT.

Only a few counts were recorded for this clonotype. The chain links TRBV7-9 to TRBJ2-3, with 7 bases that match TRBD2. Germline V gives CDR1 SEHNR, CDR2 FQNEAQ (reference sequence). Unmatched junction bases numbered 4, after V lost 5 bases and J lost 5 bases. The CDR3 contains 13 residues. The CDR3 DNA reads TGTGCCAGCAGCGCCACTAGCGTAGATACGCAGTATTTT. It yields the protein CASSATSVDTQYF. Filled out from reference TRBV7-9 and TRBJ2-3, the complete variable domain reads DTGVSQNPRHKITKRGQNVTFRCDPISEHNRLYWYRQTLGQGPEFLTYFQNEAQLEKSRLLSDRFSAERPKGSFSTLEIQRTEQGDSAMYLCASSATSVDTQYFGPGTRLTVL.

The chain links TRBV7-9 to TRBJ1-1; TRBD1 agrees at 12 bases. The V gene's germline CDR1 is SEHNR and CDR2 FQNEAQ (reference sequence). This CDR3 has 17 amino acids. The V gene end was trimmed by 5 bases and the J gene end by 1 base; junction bases not matched to a gene: 8. This chain's CDR3 is CASSPGTGGGRNTEAFF. CDR3 bases: TGTGCCAGCAGCCCCGGGACAGGGGGCGGAAGGAACACTGAAGCTTTCTTT.

The CDR3 here is CASSRTALTEKLFF. In DNA, the CDR3 is TGTGCCAGCAGCCGGACAGCTTTAACTGAAAAACTGTTTTTT. V gene TRBV14 combines with J gene TRBJ1-4; a weak D match, TRBD1 (6 bases). Germline-derived CDR1 and CDR2 are SGHDN and FVKESK. V gave up 4 bases and J gave up 7 bases, with 13 bases separating them. This CDR3 spans 14 amino acids. Looking up the rest from reference TRBV14 and TRBJ1-4 gives the full variable domain: EAGVTQFPSHSVIEKGQTVTLRCDPISGHDNLYWYRRVMGKEIKFLLHFVKESKQDESGMPNNRFLAERTGGTYSTLKVQPAELEDSGVYFCASSRTALTEKLFFGSGTQLSVL.

The chain combines TRBV20-1 with TRBJ1-5; 10 bases are a match to TRBD1. The CDR3 contains 13 residues. The V gene end was trimmed by 5 bases and the J gene end by 5 bases; junction bases not matched to a gene: 3. The V gene's germline CDR1 is DFQATT and CDR2 SNEGSKA (reference sequence). The CDR3 nucleotides read TGCAGTGCTCTAGGGACAGGGGATCAGCCCCAGCATTTT. Its translation is CSALGTGDQPQHF.

This clonotype was counted a few times. The chain couples TRBV7-9 to TRBJ1-6, with D perhaps TRBD1 (5 bases). The CDR3 is made up of 20 amino acids. Trimming removed 0 bases from V and 0 bases from J, with 18 bases in between. Germline V gives CDR1 SEHNR, CDR2 FQNEAQ (reference sequence). The CDR3 is CASSLASRAGFGSYNSPLHF. DNA for the CDR3: TGTGCCAGCAGCTTAGCGTCCAGGGCGGGTTTTGGCTCCTATAATTCACCCCTCCACTTT.

This clonotype was picked up a small number of times. The chain employs TRBV19 and TRBJ1-2; no definite D call. In germline, CDR1 is LNHDA, CDR2 SQIVND (reference sequence). The CDR3 consists of 14 residues. V lost 3 bases and J 4 bases, leaving 12 bases between the germline ends. The chain's CDR3 is CASSMDSAFYGYTF. The CDR3 nucleotides are TGTGCCAGTAGTATGGACTCTGCGTTCTATGGCTACACCTTC.

The sample holds a few counts of this clonotype. J is TRBJ2-5 and V is TRBV29-1; D remains ambiguous. CDR1 is SQVTM, CDR2 ANQGSEA, per germline. This CDR3 contains 11 residues. Trimming pared 2 bases from V and 5 bases from J, leaving 6 bases between. The CDR3 nucleotides are TGCAGCGTTGAACCGGGCGAGACCCAGTACTTC. Translation: CSVEPGETQYF.

This clonotype has only a few counts. The gene calls are TRBV29-1 and TRBJ2-5; no clear D. The V end lost 7 bases, the J end lost 5 bases, and 11 bases lay between the germline ends. The CDR3 totals 11 residues. Germline V gene sequence: CDR1 SQVTM, CDR2 ANQGSEA. CDR3 nucleotide sequence: TGCAGCGCCGGAAGTCGGGAGACCCAGTACTTC. This gives the protein CSAGSRETQYF. Together with reference TRBV29-1 and TRBJ2-5, the CDR3 gives the full variable domain: SAVISQKPSRDICQRGTSLTIQCQVDSQVTMMFWYRQQPGQSLTLIATANQGSEATYESGFVIDKFPISRPNLTFSTLTVSNMSPEDSSIYLCSAGSRETQYFGPGTRLLVL.

This clonotype appeared a few times. V usage is TRBV6-5 and J usage is TRBJ2-3; unclear D gene. The V and J ends lost 5 bases and 3 bases respectively, with 12 bases between them. Germline CDR1 is MNHEY and CDR2 is SVGAGI. The CDR3 spans 14 residues. The DNA of the CDR3 is TGTGCCAGCAGTGAACACCGGACGACAGATACGCAGTATTTT. This codes for CASSEHRTTDTQYF.

In this sample, this clonotype turned up a few times. The chain is built from TRBV20-1 and TRBJ1-3, with D maybe TRBD1 (6 bases). V was trimmed by 6 bases and J by 2 bases, leaving 17 bases between them. This CDR3 spans 15 amino acids. CDR1 is DFQATT and CDR2 is SNEGSKA in the germline V gene (reference sequence). CDR3 amino acids: CSAVPLQGTGNTIYF. CDR3 in DNA: TGCAGTGCCGTGCCTCTACAGGGAACTGGAAACACCATATATTTT.

The V call is TRBV11-2, the J call TRBJ1-6; no firm D call. Trimming cost V 5 bases and J 2 bases, with 13 bases left between them. Germline CDR1 and CDR2: SGHAT and FQNNGV. There are 16 residues in the CDR3. DNA of the CDR3: TGTGCCAGCAGCCCCCAGAGGGCGGCCTATAATTCACCCCTCCACTTT. Its protein product is CASSPQRAAYNSPLHF.

This clonotype was detected many times. An end of the junction does not agree with germline; a read error may underlie this. V is TRBV20-1 and J is TRBJ1-2; TRBD1 matches at 7 bases. Germline V CDR1 and CDR2: DFQATT, SNEGSKA (reference sequence). The CDR3 spans 12 residues. CDR3 DNA sequence: TGCAGTGCTCCTCATTCCGGACAGGCCCCAGCCTTC. Amino acid sequence: CSAPHSGQAPAF.

The V gene is TRBV7-9, the J gene TRBJ2-3, with a tentative D call TRBD1 (6 bases). Germline V gene data show CDR1 as SEHNR and CDR2 as FQNEAQ (reference sequence). The CDR3 length is 17 residues. Trimming pared 5 bases from V and 0 bases from J, leaving 18 bases between. Written as DNA, the CDR3 is TGTGCCAGCAGCCCTCCGCAGGGGAACCCTAGCACAGATACGCAGTATTTT. This gives the protein CASSPPQGNPSTDTQYF.

This clonotype was seen a few times. The chain links TRBV28 to TRBJ1-4; no firm D call. Germline assignment: CDR1 MDHEN and CDR2 SYDVKM. V was shortened by 1 base and J by 4 bases, with 13 bases between the two germline ends. This CDR3 has 16 residues. The CDR3 protein is CASSLFGPRDNEKLFF. The CDR3 region has the DNA TGTGCCAGCAGTTTATTTGGGCCTAGGGATAATGAAAAACTGTTTTTT.

The gene calls are TRBV20-1 and TRBJ2-2, with 9 bases matching TRBD2. CDR3 length: 14 amino acids. The V gene's germline CDR1 is DFQATT and CDR2 SNEGSKA (reference sequence). V shed 1 base, J shed 6 bases, and the junction held 3 bases outside the gene matches. DNA of the CDR3: TGCAGTGCTAGAGTGGCTAGCGGGGCCGGGGAGCTGTTTTTT. Its translation is CSARVASGAGELFF.

The rearrangement links TRBV29-1 to TRBJ2-4; possibly TRBD1 or TRBD2 for D (5 bases each). Trimming shortened V by 1 base and J by 1 base, and 17 bases separated the two germline ends. This CDR3 is built from 17 residues. Germline-derived CDR1 and CDR2 are SQVTM and ANQGSEA. The CDR3 sequence is CSVEVPSRWGAKNIQYF. CDR3 DNA: TGCAGCGTTGAAGTGCCTAGTCGATGGGGGGCCAAAAACATTCAGTACTTC.

There are many counts of this clonotype. J is TRBJ1-1 and V is TRBV7-2; a weak D match, TRBD1 (5 bases). Trimming took 3 bases from V and 1 from J, leaving 6 bases between them. The germline V gene has CDR1 SGHTA and CDR2 FQGNSA. The CDR3 spans 13 residues. In DNA, the CDR3 is TGTGCCAGCAGCTTCCAGGGGAACACTGAAGCTTTCTTT. It translates to CASSFQGNTEAFF. Full variable domain (outside the CDR3, taken from reference TRBV7-2 and TRBJ1-1): GAGVSQSPSNKVTEKGKDVELRCDPISGHTALYWYRQSLGQGLEFLIYFQGNSAPDKSGLPSDRFSAERTGGSVSTLTIQRTQQEDSAVYLCASSFQGNTEAFFGQGTRLTVV.